The present entry profiles one T cell receptor beta chain with its context. These data belong to a study of T cell responses to AZD1222 COVID-19 vaccine. The CDR3 contains 16 residues. The V gene end was trimmed by 1 base and the J gene end by 3 bases; junction bases not matched to a gene: 4. Germline loops: CDR1 MGHRA, CDR2 YSYEKL. The repertoire was sequenced with immunoSEQ multiplex PCR; TCRdb's copy has only in-frame clones and lacks some. The sample consists of about 110,000 clones, roughly 90% of them appearing once. The chain couples TRBV4-1 to TRBJ2-1; TRBD2 agrees at 9 bases. The sequences come from peripheral blood, collected 28 days after the second AZD1222 dose. The sequence derives from an adult who received the AZD1222 COVID-19 vaccine. The CDR3 DNA sequence: TGCGCCAGCAGCCAAGTAAGACTAGCGGTCTACAATGAGCAGTTCTTC. This encodes CASSQVRLAVYNEQFF.